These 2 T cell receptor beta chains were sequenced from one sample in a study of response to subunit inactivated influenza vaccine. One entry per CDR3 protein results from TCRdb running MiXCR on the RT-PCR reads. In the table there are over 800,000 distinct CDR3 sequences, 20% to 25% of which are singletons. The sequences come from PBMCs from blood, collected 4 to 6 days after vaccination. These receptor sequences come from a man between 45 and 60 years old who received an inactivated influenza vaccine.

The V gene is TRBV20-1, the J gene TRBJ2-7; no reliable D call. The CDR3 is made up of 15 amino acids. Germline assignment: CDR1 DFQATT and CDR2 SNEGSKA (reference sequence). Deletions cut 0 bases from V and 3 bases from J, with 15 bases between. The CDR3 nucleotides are TGCAGTGCTAGAGATGAGGCCTCGAGTATCTACGAGCAGTACTTC. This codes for CSARDEASSIYEQYF.

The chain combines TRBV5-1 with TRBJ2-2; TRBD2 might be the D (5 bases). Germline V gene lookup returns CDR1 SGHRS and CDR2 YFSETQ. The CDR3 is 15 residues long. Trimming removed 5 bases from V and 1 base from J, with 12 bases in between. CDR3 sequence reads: CASRVVGMNTGELFF. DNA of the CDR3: TGCGCCAGCAGAGTAGTCGGGATGAACACCGGGGAGCTGTTTTTT.